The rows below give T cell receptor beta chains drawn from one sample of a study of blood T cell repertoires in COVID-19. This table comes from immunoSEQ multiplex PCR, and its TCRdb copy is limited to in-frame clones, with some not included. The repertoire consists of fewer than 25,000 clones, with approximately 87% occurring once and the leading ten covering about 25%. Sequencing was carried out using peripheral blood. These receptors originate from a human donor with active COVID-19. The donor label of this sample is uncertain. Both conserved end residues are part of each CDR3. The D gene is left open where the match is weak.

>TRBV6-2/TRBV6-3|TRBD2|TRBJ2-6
CASSLGLARPGANVLTF
TGTGCCAGCAGTTTAGGACTAGCCCGGCCTGGGGCCAACGTCCTGACTTTC
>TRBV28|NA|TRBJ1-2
CASSPLGGGLSYGYTF
TGTGCCAGCAGCCCACTGGGCGGGGGGCTTAGCTATGGCTACACCTTC
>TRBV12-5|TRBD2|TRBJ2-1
CASGLTSGAYNEQFF
TGTGCTAGTGGTTTAACTAGCGGGGCCTACAATGAGCAGTTCTTC
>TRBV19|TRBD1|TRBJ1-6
CASSRGQGGSPLHF
TGTGCCAGTAGTAGGGGACAGGGAGGTTCACCCCTCCACTTT
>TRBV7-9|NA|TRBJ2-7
CASSSRDEQYF
TGTGCCAGCAGCTCCCGGGACGAGCAGTACTTC
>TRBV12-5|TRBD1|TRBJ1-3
CASGLQGARGNTIYF
TGTGCTAGTGGTTTGCAGGGGGCGCGAGGAAACACCATATATTTT
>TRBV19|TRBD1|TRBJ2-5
CASSQTGGGETQYF
TGTGCCAGTAGTCAAACAGGGGGCGGCGAGACCCAGTACTTC
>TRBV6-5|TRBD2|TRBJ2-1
CASSSLAGVLSEQFF
TGTGCCAGCAGTTCGCTAGCGGGAGTACTCAGTGAGCAGTTCTTC
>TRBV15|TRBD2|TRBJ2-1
CATSSGLAGISYNEQFF
TGTGCCACCAGCAGTGGACTAGCGGGAATCTCCTACAATGAGCAGTTCTTC
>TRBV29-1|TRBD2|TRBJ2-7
CSVAGLAGVSSYEQYF
TGCAGCGTTGCAGGACTAGCGGGAGTCTCCTCCTACGAGCAGTACTTC
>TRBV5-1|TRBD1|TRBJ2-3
CASSRGQGGSTDTQYF
TGCGCCAGCAGCCGGGGACAGGGAGGGAGCACAGATACGCAGTATTTT